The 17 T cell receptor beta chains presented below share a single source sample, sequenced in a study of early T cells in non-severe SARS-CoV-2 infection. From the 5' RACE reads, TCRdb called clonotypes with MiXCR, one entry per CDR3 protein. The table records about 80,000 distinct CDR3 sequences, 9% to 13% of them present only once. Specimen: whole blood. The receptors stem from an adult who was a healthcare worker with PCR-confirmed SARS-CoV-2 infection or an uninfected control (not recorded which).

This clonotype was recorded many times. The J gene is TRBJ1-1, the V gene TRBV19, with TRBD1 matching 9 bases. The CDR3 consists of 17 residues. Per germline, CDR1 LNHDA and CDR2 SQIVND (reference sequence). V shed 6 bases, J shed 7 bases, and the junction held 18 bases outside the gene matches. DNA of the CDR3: TGTGCCAGTAGCCGAACAGGGGGCGCGATTTGGGTGGGTGAAGCTTTCTTT. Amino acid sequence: CASSRTGGAIWVGEAFF.

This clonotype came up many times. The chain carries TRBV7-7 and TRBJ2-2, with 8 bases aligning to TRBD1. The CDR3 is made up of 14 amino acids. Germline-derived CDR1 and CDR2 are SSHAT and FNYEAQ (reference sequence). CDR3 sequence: CASGQGHHTGELFF. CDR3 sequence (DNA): TGTGCTAGCGGACAGGGACATCACACCGGGGAGCTGTTTTTT.

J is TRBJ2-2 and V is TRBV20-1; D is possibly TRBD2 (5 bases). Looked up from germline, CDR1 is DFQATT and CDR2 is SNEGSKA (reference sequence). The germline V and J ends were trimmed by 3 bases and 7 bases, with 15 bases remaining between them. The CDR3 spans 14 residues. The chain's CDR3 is CSARNGMYGGELFF. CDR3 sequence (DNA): TGCAGTGCTAGGAACGGGATGTATGGCGGGGAGCTGTTTTTT.

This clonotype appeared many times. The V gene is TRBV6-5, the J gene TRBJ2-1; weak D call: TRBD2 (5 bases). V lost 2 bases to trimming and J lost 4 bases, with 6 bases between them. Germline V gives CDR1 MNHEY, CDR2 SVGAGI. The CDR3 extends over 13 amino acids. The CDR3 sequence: CASSYGRYNEQFF. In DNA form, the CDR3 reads TGTGCCAGCAGTTACGGGAGATACAATGAGCAGTTCTTC.

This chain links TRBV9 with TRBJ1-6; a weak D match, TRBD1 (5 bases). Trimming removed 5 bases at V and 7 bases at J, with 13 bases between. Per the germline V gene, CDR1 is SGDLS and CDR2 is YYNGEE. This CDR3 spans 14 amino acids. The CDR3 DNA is TGTGCCAGCAGGCCCGGGACGGCGAATTCACCCCTCCACTTT. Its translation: CASRPGTANSPLHF. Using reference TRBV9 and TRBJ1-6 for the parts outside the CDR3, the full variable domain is DSGVTQTPKHLITATGQRVTLRCSPRSGDLSVYWYQQSLDQGLQFLIQYYNGEERAKGNILERFSAQQFPDLHSELNLSSLELGDSALYFCASRPGTANSPLHFGNGTRLTVT.

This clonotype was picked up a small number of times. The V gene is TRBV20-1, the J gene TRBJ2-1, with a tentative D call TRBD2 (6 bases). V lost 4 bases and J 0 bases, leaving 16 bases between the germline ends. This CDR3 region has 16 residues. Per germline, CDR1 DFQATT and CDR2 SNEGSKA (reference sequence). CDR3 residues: CSANARDSSSYNEQFF. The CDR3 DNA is TGCAGTGCTAACGCCCGGGACTCAAGCTCCTACAATGAGCAGTTCTTC.

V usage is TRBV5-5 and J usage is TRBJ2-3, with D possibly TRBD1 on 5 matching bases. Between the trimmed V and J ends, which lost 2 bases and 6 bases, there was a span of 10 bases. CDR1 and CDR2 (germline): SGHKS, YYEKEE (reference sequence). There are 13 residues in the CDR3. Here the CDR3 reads CASSFRGEDTQYF. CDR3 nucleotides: TGTGCCAGCAGCTTTAGGGGCGAGGATACGCAGTATTTT.

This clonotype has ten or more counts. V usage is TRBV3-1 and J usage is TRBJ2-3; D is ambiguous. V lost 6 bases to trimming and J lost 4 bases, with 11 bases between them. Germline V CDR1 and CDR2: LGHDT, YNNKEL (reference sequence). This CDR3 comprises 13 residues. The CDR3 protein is CASRPTTSDTQYF. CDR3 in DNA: TGTGCCAGCAGGCCCACTACCTCAGATACGCAGTATTTT.

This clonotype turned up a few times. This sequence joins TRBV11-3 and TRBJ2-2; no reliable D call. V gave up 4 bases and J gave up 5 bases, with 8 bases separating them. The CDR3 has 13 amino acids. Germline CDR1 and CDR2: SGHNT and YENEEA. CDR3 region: CASSWMGTGELFF. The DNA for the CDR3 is TGTGCCAGCAGCTGGATGGGGACCGGGGAGCTGTTTTTT.

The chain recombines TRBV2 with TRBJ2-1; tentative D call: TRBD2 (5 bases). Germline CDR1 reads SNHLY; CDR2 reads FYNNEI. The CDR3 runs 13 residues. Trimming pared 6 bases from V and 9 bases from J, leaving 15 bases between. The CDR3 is CASSLPGLGEQFF. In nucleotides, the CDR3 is TGTGCCAGCAGCCTCCCGGGGTTGGGTGAGCAGTTCTTC. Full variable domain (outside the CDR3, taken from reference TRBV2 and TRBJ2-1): EPEVTQTPSHQVTQMGQEVILRCVPISNHLYFYWYRQILGQKVEFLVSFYNNEISEKSEIFDDQFSVERPDGSNFTLKIRSTKLEDSAMYFCASSLPGLGEQFFGPGTRLTVL.

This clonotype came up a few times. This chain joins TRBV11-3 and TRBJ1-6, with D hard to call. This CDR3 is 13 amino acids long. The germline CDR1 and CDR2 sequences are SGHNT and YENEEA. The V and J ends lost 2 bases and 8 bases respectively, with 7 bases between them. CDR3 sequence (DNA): TGTGCCAGCAGCTTAACACTCGATTCACCCCTCCACTTT. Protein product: CASSLTLDSPLHF.

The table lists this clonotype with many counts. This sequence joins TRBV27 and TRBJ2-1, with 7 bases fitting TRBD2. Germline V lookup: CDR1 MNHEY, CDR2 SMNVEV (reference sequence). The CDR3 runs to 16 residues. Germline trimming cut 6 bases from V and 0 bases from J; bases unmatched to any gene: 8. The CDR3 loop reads CASSPAGVSSYNEQFF. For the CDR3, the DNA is TGTGCCAGCAGCCCGGCGGGAGTGTCCTCCTACAATGAGCAGTTCTTC.

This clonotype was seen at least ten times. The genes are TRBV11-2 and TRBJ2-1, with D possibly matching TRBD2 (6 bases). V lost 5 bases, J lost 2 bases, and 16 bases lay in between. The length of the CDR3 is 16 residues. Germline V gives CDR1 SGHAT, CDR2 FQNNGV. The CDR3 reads CASSPRAGTTYNEQFF. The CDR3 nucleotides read TGTGCCAGCAGCCCGCGTGCGGGGACCACCTACAATGAGCAGTTCTTC.

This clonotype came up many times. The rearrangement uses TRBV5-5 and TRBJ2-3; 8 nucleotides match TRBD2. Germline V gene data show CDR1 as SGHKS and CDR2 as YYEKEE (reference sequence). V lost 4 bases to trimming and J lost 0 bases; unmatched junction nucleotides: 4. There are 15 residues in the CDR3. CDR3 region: CASSRSGSSTDTQYF. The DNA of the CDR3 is TGTGCCAGCAGCCGGAGCGGGAGTAGCACAGATACGCAGTATTTT.

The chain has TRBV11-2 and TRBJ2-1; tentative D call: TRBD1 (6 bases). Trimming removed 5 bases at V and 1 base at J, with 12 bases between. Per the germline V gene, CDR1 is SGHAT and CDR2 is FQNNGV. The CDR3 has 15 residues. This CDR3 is CASSPTTGSYNEQFF. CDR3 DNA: TGTGCCAGCAGCCCGACGACAGGTTCCTACAATGAGCAGTTCTTC.

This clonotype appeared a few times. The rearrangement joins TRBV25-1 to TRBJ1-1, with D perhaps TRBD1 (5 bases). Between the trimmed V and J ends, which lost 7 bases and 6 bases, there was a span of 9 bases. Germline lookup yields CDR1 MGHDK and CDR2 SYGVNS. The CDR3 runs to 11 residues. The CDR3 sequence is CASKRGSEAFF. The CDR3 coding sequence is TGTGCCAGCAAAAGGGGATCTGAAGCTTTCTTT.

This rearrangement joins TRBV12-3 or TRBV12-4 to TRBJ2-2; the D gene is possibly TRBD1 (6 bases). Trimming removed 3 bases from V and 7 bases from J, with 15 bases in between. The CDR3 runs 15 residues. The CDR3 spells CASSFAGALGGELFF. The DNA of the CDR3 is TGTGCCAGCAGTTTCGCAGGGGCTTTAGGCGGGGAGCTGTTTTTT.